This T cell receptor beta chain was found in a study of blood T cell repertoires in COVID-19. Study-level background: Sources were T cells, B-cell-depleted T cells, or PBMCs; the material itself was cDNA or gDNA.

The V and J ends lost 5 bases and 3 bases respectively, with 13 bases between them. Germline V gene lookup returns CDR1 MDHEN and CDR2 SYDVKM. The length of the CDR3 is 14 residues. The assay was immunoSEQ multiplex PCR, and TCRdb's table has in-frame clones only and misses some. In the table there are about 250,000 clones, roughly 88% of which are singletons. Seattle patient enrollment occurred during active infection, with longitudinal follow-up thereafter. Sequencing input: peripheral blood. The TCR originated in a woman aged 25 to 39 with COVID-19, enrolled during active disease. The chain has TRBV28 and TRBJ1-1; possibly TRBD1 for D (5 bases). The CDR3 protein is CASSAGPRYTEAFF. The CDR3 bases are TGTGCCAGCAGTGCGGGACCCCGGTACACTGAAGCTTTCTTT. The entire variable domain, with the rest obtained from reference TRBV28 and TRBJ1-1, is as follows: DVKVTQSSRYLVKRTGEKVFLECVQDMDHENMFWYRQDPGLGLRLIYFSYDVKMKEKGDIPEGYSVSREKKERFSLILESASTNQTSMYLCASSAGPRYTEAFFGQGTRLTVV.